This is a list of T cell receptor beta chains from one sample in a study of CD8+CD57+ T cells in acquired aplastic anemia. TCRdb re-analysed the reads in MiXCR, keeping a single row per CDR3 protein. The repertoire includes a few hundred thousand distinct CDR3 sequences, about 50% of them detected once, and roughly 1.2% sits in the top ten. Material for sequencing was sorted CD4+, CD8+, or CD8+CD57+ T cells (not recorded which) from PBMCs. The receptors derive from a human donor with aplastic anemia. Both conserved end residues are part of each CDR3. A D gene is named only where the DNA matches it firmly. Size values are once, few and many counts, or a class for expanded clones, and some rows have none.

j_gene: TRBJ1-3
d_gene: NA
v_gene: TRBV19
abundance: NA
CDR3nt: TGTGCCAGTAGTATAGGCCGGGACACCAACTCTGGAAACACCATATATTTT
CDR3aa: CASSIGRDTNSGNTIYF

j_gene: TRBJ1-6
d_gene: NA
v_gene: TRBV7-2
abundance: NA
CDR3nt: TGTGCCAGCAGCTTATCGGGGTACTCACCCCTCCACTTT
CDR3aa: CASSLSGYSPLHF

j_gene: TRBJ2-7
d_gene: NA
v_gene: TRBV20-1
abundance: once
CDR3nt: TGCAGTGCTAGAGAAACAGGGACTAACCGATGGTCCTACGAGCAGTACTTC
CDR3aa: CSARETGTNRWSYEQYF

j_gene: TRBJ1-5
d_gene: NA
v_gene: TRBV7-2
abundance: NA
CDR3nt: TGTGCCAGCAGCTTAGGGGCAGCAGGGCAGCCCCAGCATTTT
CDR3aa: CASSLGAAGQPQHF

j_gene: TRBJ2-1
d_gene: TRBD2
v_gene: TRBV12-3/TRBV12-4
abundance: many
CDR3nt: TGTGCCAGCAGACGTTTTAGGACTAGCGATGTCTACAATGAGCAGTTCTTC
CDR3aa: CASRRFRTSDVYNEQFF

j_gene: TRBJ2-3
d_gene: NA
v_gene: TRBV20-1
abundance: few
CDR3nt: TGCAGTGCTTCCGGGGGGCCGGGCACAGATACGCAGTATTTT
CDR3aa: CSASGGPGTDTQYF

j_gene: TRBJ2-3
d_gene: TRBD2
v_gene: TRBV5-1
abundance: NA
CDR3nt: TGCGCCAGCAGCTTGGGTGCTAGCGGGGGCACAGATACACGGTATTTT
CDR3aa: CASSLGASGGTDTRYF

j_gene: TRBJ2-5
d_gene: NA
v_gene: TRBV2
abundance: NA
CDR3nt: TGTGCCAGCAGTGTCGTCCTCCAAGAGACCCAGTACTTC
CDR3aa: CASSVVLQETQYF

j_gene: TRBJ1-1
d_gene: TRBD1
v_gene: TRBV11-2
abundance: NA
CDR3nt: TGTGCCAGCAGCCCCTACAGGGGGAACACTGAAGCTTTCTTT
CDR3aa: CASSPYRGNTEAFF

j_gene: TRBJ2-3
d_gene: NA
v_gene: TRBV20-1
abundance: NA
CDR3nt: TGCAGTGCTAGAGATATGGGGGGACCAGATACGCAGTATTTT
CDR3aa: CSARDMGGPDTQYF

j_gene: TRBJ2-1
d_gene: NA
v_gene: TRBV7-9
abundance: NA
CDR3nt: TGTGCCAGCAGCTTATTCCCGGGGGCGGGTAATGAGCAGTTCTTC
CDR3aa: CASSLFPGAGNEQFF

j_gene: TRBJ2-5
d_gene: NA
v_gene: TRBV2
abundance: NA
CDR3nt: TGTGCCAGCAGTGAAGGGGCGGGAGAGACCCAGTACTTC
CDR3aa: CASSEGAGETQYF

j_gene: TRBJ2-7
d_gene: NA
v_gene: TRBV20-1
abundance: once
CDR3nt: TGCAGTGCTAGAGGGCTGGGGAGCTACGAGCAGTACTTC
CDR3aa: CSARGLGSYEQYF

j_gene: TRBJ2-1
d_gene: NA
v_gene: TRBV12-3/TRBV12-4
abundance: NA
CDR3nt: TGTGCCAGCAGCCCCTTCGGGGACCCCACCTACAATGAGCAGTTCTTC
CDR3aa: CASSPFGDPTYNEQFF

j_gene: TRBJ2-3
d_gene: TRBD2
v_gene: TRBV7-9
abundance: few
CDR3nt: TGTGCCAGCAGCCTAGAAGCGGGGCCAATAGATACGCAGTATTTT
CDR3aa: CASSLEAGPIDTQYF

j_gene: TRBJ2-5
d_gene: NA
v_gene: TRBV7-9
abundance: NA
CDR3nt: TGTGCCAGCAGCAACTATCCGGAGACCCAGTACTTC
CDR3aa: CASSNYPETQYF

j_gene: TRBJ2-5
d_gene: TRBD2
v_gene: TRBV20-1
abundance: NA
CDR3nt: TGCAGTGCTACTGGACTAGCGGGGAACCAAGAGACCCAGTACTTC
CDR3aa: CSATGLAGNQETQYF